This T cell receptor beta chain came from a study of cytomegalovirus exposure and HLA in healthy donors. Note on this clone: Antigen unknown.

The CDR3 is 16 amino acids. Trimming removed 4 bases from V and 4 bases from J, with 20 bases in between. Germline lookup yields CDR1 SGDLS and CDR2 YYNGEE. Study results and limitations: HLA alleles were associated with 15,000 to 20,000 TCR beta sequences in a later analysis at 0.05 false discovery rate. Analyses of presence and absence presupposed an approximately uniform sequencing depth across donors. The study flagged fewer than 200 TCR beta chains as cytomegalovirus-associated.

The PCR made use of 60 Vbeta and 13 Jbeta primers. The protocol was immunoSEQ multiplex PCR, while the TCRdb copy is restricted to in-frame clones and leaves out a portion. The sample lists 80,000 to 95,000 clones, roughly 79% occurring once. This sequence originates from a woman in her 30s in good health and CMV-seronegative. This rearrangement joins TRBV9 to TRBJ1-2; the D gene is possibly TRBD1 (6 bases). Sequenced: PBMCs. The CDR3 DNA follows: TGTGCCAGCAGCCCCCGGACCCCCTCAGGGGCCTATGGCTACACCTTC. Its protein is CASSPRTPSGAYGYTF. The whole variable domain, remainder taken from reference TRBV9 and TRBJ1-2, is DSGVTQTPKHLITATGQRVTLRCSPRSGDLSVYWYQQSLDQGLQFLIQYYNGEERAKGNILERFSAQQFPDLHSELNLSSLELGDSALYFCASSPRTPSGAYGYTFGSGTRLTVV.